These T cell receptor beta chains were read from a single sample in a study of siplizumab effects on memory and regulatory T cells. Here immunoSEQ multiplex PCR was the method, and the copy in TCRdb shows in-frame clones only, minus some. In the table there are approximately 2,700 clones, roughly 66% of which are singletons. The sample taken for sequencing was TEMRA CD8+ T cells sorted from blood. The receptors originated from a human donor in good health. Each CDR3 is given with its conserved first and last residue.

TRBV5-6	TRBJ1-2	CASSLGGSGTGSGYTF
TRBV18	TRBJ2-7	CASSPKISARRVPFLRQQYF
TRBV9	TRBJ2-5	CASSRGGYQETQYF
TRBV6-1	TRBJ2-7	CASNQRGGYEQYF
TRBV19	TRBJ2-5	CASSMISGTIGQETQYF
TRBV7-8	TRBJ2-7	CASRGGPAGSYEQYF
TRBV6-4	TRBJ1-5	CASSPRDQPQHF
TRBV9	TRBJ1-1	CASSGDRVLGETEAFF
TRBV27	TRBJ1-1	CASSFPGAEAFF
TRBV19	TRBJ1-1	CASSIIWNTEAFF
TRBV29-1	TRBJ1-1	CSVAGRKNTEAFF
TRBV11-2	TRBJ1-2	CASSLGRQAYYGYTF
TRBV30	TRBJ1-5	CAWSSGYGNQPQHF
TRBV2	TRBJ1-4	CASSEADLAPGKLFF
TRBV4-1	TRBJ2-1	CASSWEGPLAGRDNEQFF
TRBV19	TRBJ2-3	CASSPRPGAMTDTQYF
TRBV19	TRBJ2-5	CASSTTSGGPLDQETQYF
TRBV2	TRBJ2-7	CASSEVREQYF
TRBV5-1	TRBJ2-1	CASSLAAIHYNEQFF
TRBV6-6	TRBJ2-7	CASGTDSLSQYF
TRBV5-1	TRBJ2-5	CASSSGLQETQYF
TRBV6-5	TRBJ2-3	CASRRDREATQYF
TRBV15	TRBJ1-3	CATSRDRENTIYF
TRBV7-9	TRBJ2-5	CASSLVTQGPQETQYF
TRBV7-9	TRBJ2-7	CASRTGSSYEQYF
TRBV13	TRBJ2-2	CASSPRTSGSSHGTGELFF
TRBV7-9	TRBJ2-7	CASNRGYEQYF
TRBV5-4	TRBJ2-1	CASSPGQSSYNEQFF
TRBV27	TRBJ1-1	CASRTGRTEAFF
TRBV19	TRBJ2-7	CASSPRTGGLVGEQYF